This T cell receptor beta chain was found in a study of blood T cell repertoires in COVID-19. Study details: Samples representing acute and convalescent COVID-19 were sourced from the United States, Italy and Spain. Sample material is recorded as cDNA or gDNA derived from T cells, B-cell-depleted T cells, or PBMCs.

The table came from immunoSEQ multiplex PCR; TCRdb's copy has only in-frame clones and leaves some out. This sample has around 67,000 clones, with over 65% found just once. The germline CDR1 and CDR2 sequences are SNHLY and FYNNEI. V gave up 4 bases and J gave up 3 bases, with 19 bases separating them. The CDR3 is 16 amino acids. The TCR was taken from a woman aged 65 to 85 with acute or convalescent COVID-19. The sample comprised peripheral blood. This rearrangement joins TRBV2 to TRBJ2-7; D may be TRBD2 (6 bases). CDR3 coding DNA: TGTGCCAGCAGTGGGAGGGAGACCCTCTACCGCTACGAGCAGTACTTC. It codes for CASSGRETLYRYEQYF.